This T cell receptor (beta chain) comes out of a study of cytomegalovirus exposure and HLA in healthy donors. General study findings and limits: Listed as cytomegalovirus-associated were about 160 TCR beta chains.

The ends were cut back, 2 bases at V and 11 bases at J, with 12 bases in the middle. The germline V gene encodes CDR1 DFQATT and CDR2 SNEGSKA (reference sequence). The CDR3 totals 11 residues. Of note for this clone: Its specificity is not known.

PCR amplification relied on 60 Vbeta primers (plus 13 Jbeta primers). Using immunoSEQ multiplex PCR, the repertoire was profiled, and TCRdb retains in-frame clones only, with some absent. The sample contains roughly 200,000 clones, roughly 85% of which appear only once. The sequencing sample was made of PBMCs. This TCR was sampled from a young woman in good health and CMV-seropositive. The rearrangement joins TRBV20-1 to TRBJ1-1; D remains unclear. CDR3 sequence reads: CSARPARGAFF. CDR3 bases: TGCAGTGCTAGACCTGCCCGGGGTGCTTTCTTT.